This is a list of T cell receptor beta chains from one sample in a study of blood T cell repertoires in COVID-19. The protocol was immunoSEQ multiplex PCR, while the TCRdb copy is restricted to in-frame clones and leaves out a portion. The top ten clones hold less than 8.5% of a sample with a few hundred thousand clones, more than 75% of them seen once. The specimen sequenced was peripheral blood. These TCRs come from a woman aged 70-85 years with active or convalescent COVID-19. Both conserved end residues are part of each CDR3.

v_gene: TRBV19
CDR3aa: CASSASGGIETQYF

v_gene: TRBV4-3
CDR3aa: CASSQAGYLGEQYF

v_gene: TRBV5-6
CDR3aa: CASSPGRRGGRVAFF

v_gene: TRBV12-3/TRBV12-4
CDR3aa: CASRTELYGYTF

v_gene: TRBV7-9
CDR3aa: CASSLTPIGAYEQYF

v_gene: TRBV6-6
CDR3aa: CASSPNLGLGETQYF

v_gene: TRBV4-3
CDR3aa: CASSQGNRANEQFF

v_gene: TRBV3-1/TRBV3-2
CDR3aa: CASSSLGGGASEQFF

v_gene: TRBV7-2
CDR3aa: CASSLAGGGLGGYTF

v_gene: TRBV6-2/TRBV6-3
CDR3aa: CASSKTTGGTEAFF

v_gene: TRBV19
CDR3aa: CASALTGNTQYF

v_gene: TRBV29-1
CDR3aa: CSVAGGDTGELFF

v_gene: TRBV5-6
CDR3aa: CASSLGATGVGPEKLFF

v_gene: TRBV4-3
CDR3aa: CASRETGVGNTIYF

v_gene: TRBV24-1
CDR3aa: CATSDRSGGKDTQYF

v_gene: TRBV29-1
CDR3aa: CSVVGGRSYEQYF

v_gene: TRBV21-1
CDR3aa: CASLSGAYEQYF

v_gene: TRBV24-1
CDR3aa: CATSRRQQTDTQYF

v_gene: TRBV9
CDR3aa: CASSPWGGTNTEAFF

v_gene: TRBV11-2
CDR3aa: CASMGGGADAPLHF

v_gene: TRBV5-4
CDR3aa: CASSLATGHYTF

v_gene: TRBV21-1
CDR3aa: CASSLEGSREPQHF

v_gene: TRBV5-5
CDR3aa: CASSWGTGQGQPQHF

v_gene: TRBV15
CDR3aa: CATSKGQFDEQYF

v_gene: TRBV14
CDR3aa: CASSQDPVVYGYTF

v_gene: TRBV5-4
CDR3aa: CASSQQGAFAEAFF

v_gene: TRBV24-1
CDR3aa: CAARTGTGCVKLFF

v_gene: TRBV19
CDR3aa: CASSRQPYGYTF

v_gene: TRBV7-2
CDR3aa: CASSSTVSGNTIYF

v_gene: TRBV5-4
CDR3aa: CASSSETGGYTF

v_gene: TRBV4-1
CDR3aa: CASSQDGSPGDQPQHF

v_gene: TRBV4-2
CDR3aa: CASSQPGGTGRSGANVLTF

v_gene: TRBV7-2
CDR3aa: CASSLATGVDQPQHF

v_gene: TRBV28
CDR3aa: CASSLGQRGAHLETQYF

v_gene: TRBV9
CDR3aa: CASSVEPKGATEAFF

v_gene: TRBV11-3
CDR3aa: CASRRRDQANYGYTF

v_gene: TRBV27
CDR3aa: CASSPRDRVGKAFF

v_gene: TRBV5-4
CDR3aa: CASWAYRGRVYGYTF

v_gene: TRBV21-1
CDR3aa: CASSTGQDLTEAFF

v_gene: TRBV25-1
CDR3aa: CASSDVAGGRNSPLHF

v_gene: TRBV9
CDR3aa: CASSVRGDDSPLHF

v_gene: TRBV4-3
CDR3aa: CASSQDVQRGYGYTF

v_gene: TRBV7-9
CDR3aa: CASSFEGGNTEAFF

v_gene: TRBV5-6
CDR3aa: CASSAQGQGIEKLFF

v_gene: TRBV7-6
CDR3aa: CASSPIRGLADTEAFF

v_gene: TRBV5-6
CDR3aa: CASSRNRGGSNQPQHF

v_gene: TRBV19
CDR3aa: CASFRGNGYTF

v_gene: TRBV18
CDR3aa: CASSPGAENTIYF

v_gene: TRBV11-2
CDR3aa: CASSLRSSYNSPLHF

v_gene: TRBV28
CDR3aa: CASSLLTGVNIQYF

v_gene: TRBV7-2
CDR3aa: CASSLVWRGNSPLHF

v_gene: TRBV4-3
CDR3aa: CASSQGAVMNTEAFF

v_gene: TRBV6-5
CDR3aa: CASSPGTVNTEAFF